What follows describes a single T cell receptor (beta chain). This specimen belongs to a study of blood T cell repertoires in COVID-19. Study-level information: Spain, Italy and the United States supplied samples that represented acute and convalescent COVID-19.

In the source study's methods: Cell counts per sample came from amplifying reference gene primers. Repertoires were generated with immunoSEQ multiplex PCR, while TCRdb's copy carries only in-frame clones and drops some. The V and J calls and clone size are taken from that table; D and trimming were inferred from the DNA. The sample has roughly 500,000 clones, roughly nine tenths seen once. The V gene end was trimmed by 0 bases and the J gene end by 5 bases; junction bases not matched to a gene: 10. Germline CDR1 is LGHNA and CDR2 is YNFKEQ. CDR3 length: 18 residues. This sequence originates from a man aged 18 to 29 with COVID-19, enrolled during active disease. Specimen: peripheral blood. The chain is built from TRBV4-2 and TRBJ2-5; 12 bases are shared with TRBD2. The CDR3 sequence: CASSQDFTSGGKGETQYF. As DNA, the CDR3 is TGTGCCAGCAGCCAAGATTTCACTAGCGGGGGGAAGGGGGAGACCCAGTACTTC.